The TCR beta chain under discussion was sequenced for a study of blood T cell repertoires in COVID-19. Study background: PBMCs, B-cell-depleted T cells, or T cells provided the cDNA or gDNA that made up the material.

The V gene lost 7 bases and the J gene lost 0 bases, with 10 bases spanning the gap. The CDR3 runs to 14 residues. The V gene's germline CDR1 is SNHLY and CDR2 FYNNEI. Clones were sequenced by immunoSEQ multiplex PCR, and TCRdb holds only the in-frame ones, with some missing. The data contain about 230,000 clones, 85% to 90% of them singletons. Seattle patients were enrolled while actively infected and followed longitudinally. The chain couples TRBV2 to TRBJ1-3; tentatively, D is TRBD1 (5 bases). Material for sequencing was peripheral blood. The receptor comes from a man in his forties or fifties with COVID-19, enrolled during active disease. CDR3 bases: TGTGCCAGCATGCAGGGCAGCTCTGGAAACACCATATATTTT. Residues: CASMQGSSGNTIYF.